This TCR beta chain was sequenced for a study of T-cell reconstitution after alpha-beta-depleted transplantation in children. The germline V gene encodes CDR1 MGHRA and CDR2 YSYEKL. V trimming: 1 base; J trimming: 5 bases; junction bases outside the gene matches: 5. The CDR3 runs 15 residues. This clonotype appeared many times. No antigen is known for it. Findings and limits, study-wide: Reportedly, only several hundred clones from non-depleted graft cells drove alpha-beta T-cell counts at about two months. Once a year had passed after transplant, T-cell counts and diversity came mostly from newly produced T cells. Surviving recipient T cells and thymic progenitors underlay high day-60 TCRbeta diversity in some patients.

The authors prepared the TCRbeta library with unique molecular identifiers. MiXCR, applied by TCRdb to the PCR reads, yields one record per CDR3 protein. This table holds a few hundred thousand distinct CDR3 sequences, about a quarter found once. This chain uses TRBV4-1 with TRBJ2-1, with 7 bases aligning to TRBD2. Source: PBMCs, taken before TCRalphabeta/CD19-depleted stem cell transplant. The receptor comes from a boy in the first two years of life with Wiskott-Aldrich syndrome, due to receive a stem cell transplant. This CDR3 reads CASSQVPSGDNEQFF. As DNA, the CDR3 is TGCGCCAGCAGCCAAGTCCCCAGCGGGGACAATGAGCAGTTCTTC.